This T cell receptor (beta chain) was obtained from a study of shared clonotypes between healthy human individuals. About the research overall: Donor composition was a couple of women and a few men, aged 18 to 49.

The CDR3 length is 11 residues. The V gene's germline CDR1 is SEHNR and CDR2 FQNEAQ (reference sequence). V was trimmed by 7 bases and J by 5 bases, leaving 5 bases between them. Sequencing was at deep level. Every unsorted PBMC PCR replicate was loaded with about 290 ng DNA, some 31,000 T cell genomes. Using ten immunoSEQ deep assay plates, investigators sequenced unsorted PBMC DNA. Profiling relied on immunoSEQ multiplex PCR, and the TCRdb table lists in-frame clones only, not all of them. The repertoire includes fewer than 600,000 clones, around 77% of them detected once, and around 11% sits in the top ten.

The V and J genes are TRBV7-9 and TRBJ2-2, with no clear D. The sequence was collected from a woman between 40 and 50 years old in good health. Some clones in this sample may be carry-over from other donors' samples. The sample comprised PBMCs. The CDR3 here is CASMETGELFF. Written as DNA, the CDR3 is TGTGCCAGCATGGAGACCGGGGAGCTGTTTTTT.